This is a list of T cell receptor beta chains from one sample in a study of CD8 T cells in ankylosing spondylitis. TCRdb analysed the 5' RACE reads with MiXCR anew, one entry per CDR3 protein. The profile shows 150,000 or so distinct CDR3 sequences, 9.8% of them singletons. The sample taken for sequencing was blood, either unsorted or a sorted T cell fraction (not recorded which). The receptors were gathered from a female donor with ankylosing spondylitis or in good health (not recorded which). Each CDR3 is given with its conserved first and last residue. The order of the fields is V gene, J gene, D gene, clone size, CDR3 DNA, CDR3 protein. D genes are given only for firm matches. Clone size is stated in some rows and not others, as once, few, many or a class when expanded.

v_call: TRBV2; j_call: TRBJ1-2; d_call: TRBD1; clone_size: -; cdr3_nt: TGTGCCAGCAGTGGATTTTCCGTACAGGGGCGTAACTATGGCTACACCTTC; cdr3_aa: CASSGFSVQGRNYGYTF
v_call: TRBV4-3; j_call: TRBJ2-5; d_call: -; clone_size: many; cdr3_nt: TGCGCCAGCAGCCAAGACGGGGCTACTAGGGTCGAAGCCCAGTACTTC; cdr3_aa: CASSQDGATRVEAQYF
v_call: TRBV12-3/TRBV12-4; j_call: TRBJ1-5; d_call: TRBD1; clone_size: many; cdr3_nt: TGTGCCAGCAGCCACGACAGGGGAAATCAGCCCCAGCATTTT; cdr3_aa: CASSHDRGNQPQHF
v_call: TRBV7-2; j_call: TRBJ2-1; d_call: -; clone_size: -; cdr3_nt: TGTGCCAGCAGCTCCCTGACAGGGGAGGGCTACAATGAGCAGTTCTTC; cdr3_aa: CASSSLTGEGYNEQFF
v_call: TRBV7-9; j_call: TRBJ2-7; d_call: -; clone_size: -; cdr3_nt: TGTGCCAGCAGCTTATTGGGATCAGGCGCCTACGAGCAGTACTTC; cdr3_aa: CASSLLGSGAYEQYF
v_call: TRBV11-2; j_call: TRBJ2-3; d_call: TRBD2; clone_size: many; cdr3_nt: TGTGCCAGCAGCTTAGAAGGCCTGACTAGCAGCACAGATACGCAGTATTTT; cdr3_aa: CASSLEGLTSSTDTQYF
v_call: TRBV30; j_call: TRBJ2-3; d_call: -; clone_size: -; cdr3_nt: TGTGCCTGGAGTGAAGGAATTCCAGATACGCAGTATTTT; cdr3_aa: CAWSEGIPDTQYF
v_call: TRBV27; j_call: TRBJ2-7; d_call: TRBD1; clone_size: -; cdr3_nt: TGTGCCAGCAGGATACAGGGGTACGACGAGCAGTACTTC; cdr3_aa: CASRIQGYDEQYF
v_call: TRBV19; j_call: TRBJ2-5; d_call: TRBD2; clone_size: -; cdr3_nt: TGTGCCAGTAGTACCCAGCGGGACGCCCAAGAGACCCAGTACTTC; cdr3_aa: CASSTQRDAQETQYF
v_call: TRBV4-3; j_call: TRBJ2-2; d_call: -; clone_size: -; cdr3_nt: TGCGCCAGCAGCCAACCTCTCACCGGGGAGCTGTTTTTT; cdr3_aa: CASSQPLTGELFF
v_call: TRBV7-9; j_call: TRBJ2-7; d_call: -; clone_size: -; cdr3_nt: TGTGCCAGCAGCAGGGTGCAGGGAGCCTACGAGCAGTACTTC; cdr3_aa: CASSRVQGAYEQYF
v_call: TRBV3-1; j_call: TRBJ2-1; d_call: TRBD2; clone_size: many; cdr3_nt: TGTGCCAGCAGCCCCGACCTACTAGCGGACTCCTACAATGAGCAGTTCTTC; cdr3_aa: CASSPDLLADSYNEQFF
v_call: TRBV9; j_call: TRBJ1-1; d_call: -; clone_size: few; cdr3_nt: TGTGCCAGCAGCGCCGACAGTAACACTGAAGCTTTCTTT; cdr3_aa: CASSADSNTEAFF
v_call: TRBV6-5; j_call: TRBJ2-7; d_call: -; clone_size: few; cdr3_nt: TGTGCCAGCAGTTACTCGGAGGGATCCTACGAGCAGTACTTC; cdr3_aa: CASSYSEGSYEQYF